The clone carrying this T cell receptor beta chain was found many times. Its antigen is as yet unknown. This specimen belongs to a study of neurological immune-mediated disorders. The wider study: The 35 or so patients with multiple sclerosis comprised 31 relapsing-remitting cases and 3 secondary progressive cases. Study-wide findings and caveats: No sharing of CDR3 amino acid sequences was observed among expanded clones across subjects, suggesting private repertoires in all groups.

Time point here: longitudinal time-point 2. Synthesis of cDNA used 5'RACE (with 10-nucleotide random UMIs). The output of every sequencing run, over 190 million TCR-beta sequences, came from 15-18 subjects. TCRdb reanalysed the 5' RACE reads using MiXCR and keeps one entry per CDR3 protein. The table records some 80,000 distinct CDR3 sequences, about 5% of them present only once. CDR3 size: 16 residues. Germline loops: CDR1 SGHRS, CDR2 YFSETQ. With V trimmed by 4 bases and J by 4 bases, 6 bases remained unmatched. This chain joins TRBV5-1 and TRBJ2-1, with TRBD2 matching over 12 bases. The sample was PBMCs. This sequence originates from a woman aged 60 to 75 with multiple sclerosis. The CDR3 region is CASSVGLAGSYNEQFF. Here the CDR3 DNA reads TGCGCCAGCAGCGTAGGACTAGCGGGGAGTTACAATGAGCAGTTCTTC.